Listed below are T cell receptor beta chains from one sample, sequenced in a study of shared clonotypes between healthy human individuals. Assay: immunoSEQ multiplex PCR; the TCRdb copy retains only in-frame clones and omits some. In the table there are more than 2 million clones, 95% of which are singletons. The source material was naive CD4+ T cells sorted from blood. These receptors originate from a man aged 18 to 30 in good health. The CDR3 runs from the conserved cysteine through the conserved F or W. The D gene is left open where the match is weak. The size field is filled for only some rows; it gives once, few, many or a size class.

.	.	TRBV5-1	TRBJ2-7	TGCGCCAGCACCCCGGAGGCAGGGACATTCTACGAGCAGTACTTC	CASTPEAGTFYEQYF
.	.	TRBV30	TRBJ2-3	TGTGCCTGGAGTCTACTCAGGCGGAGCACAGATACGCAGTATTTT	CAWSLLRRSTDTQYF
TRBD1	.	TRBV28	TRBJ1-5	TGTGCCAGCAGTTCAGGACAGGGGACCCAGCCCCAGCATTTT	CASSSGQGTQPQHF
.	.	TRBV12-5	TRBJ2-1	TGTGCTAGTGGTTTGGTACATACGCCGCGAAGGGTTTCATCTGAGCAGTTCTTC	CASGLVHTPRRVSSEQFF
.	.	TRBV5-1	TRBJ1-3	TGCGCCAGCAGCTTCCCGGGGGACACCATATATTTT	CASSFPGDTIYF
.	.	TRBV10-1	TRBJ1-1	TGCGCCAGCAGCGGGTTGTACACTGAAGCTTTCTTT	CASSGLYTEAFF
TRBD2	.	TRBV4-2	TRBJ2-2	TGTGCCAGCAGCCGGGGTAGCGGGGAACCGAACACCGGGGAGCTGTTTTTT	CASSRGSGEPNTGELFF
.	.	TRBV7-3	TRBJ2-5	TGTGCCAGCAGCCCCGGGACTGGAGGGCCCCAGTACTTC	CASSPGTGGPQYF
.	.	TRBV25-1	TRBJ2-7	TGTGCCAGCAGTGAATTGCGGTTCTCCTACGAGCAGTACTTC	CASSELRFSYEQYF
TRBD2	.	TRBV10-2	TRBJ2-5	TGCGCCAGCAGCCTAGCGGGGGCGCAAGAGACCCAGTACTTC	CASSLAGAQETQYF
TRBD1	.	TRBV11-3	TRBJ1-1	TGTGCCAGCAGCTTAACCCGGGACAGGGGGCCAGAAGAAGCTTTCTTT	CASSLTRDRGPEEAFF
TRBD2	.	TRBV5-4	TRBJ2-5	TGTGCCAGCAGCCGCGCAGCGGGGGAGACCCAGTACTTC	CASSRAAGETQYF
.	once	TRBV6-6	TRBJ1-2	TGTGCCAGCAGTTACACGGCAGGGTGGCTCTTC	CASSYTAGWLF
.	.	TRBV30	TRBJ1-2	TGTGCCTGGAGTGCCGGCGGCCGGGGGGGCTATGGCTACACCTTC	CAWSAGGRGGYGYTF
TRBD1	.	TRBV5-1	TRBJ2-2	TGCGCCAGCAGCTTGGGGACAGGGGACGTAACCGGGGAGCTGTTTTTT	CASSLGTGDVTGELFF
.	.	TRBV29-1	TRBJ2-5	TGCAGCGCCTATCCCGGACGGACCCCAGGAGAGACCCAGTACTTC	CSAYPGRTPGETQYF
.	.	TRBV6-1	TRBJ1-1	TGTGCCAGCAGTGAAAGCGGGGGTCGAGCTTTCTTT	CASSESGGRAFF
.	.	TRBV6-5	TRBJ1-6	TGTGCCAGCGGGGTTGGCCGTAGTTCACCCCTCCACTTT	CASGVGRSSPLHF
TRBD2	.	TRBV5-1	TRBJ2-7	TGCGCCAGCAGCTTGGAAGGCACGGGGGGCGAGCAGTACTTC	CASSLEGTGGEQYF
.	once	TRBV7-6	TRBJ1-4	TGTGCCAGCAGCCCGGGACCCAATAATGAAAAACTGTTTTTT	CASSPGPNNEKLFF
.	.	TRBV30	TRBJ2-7	TGTGCCTGGAGTGTAGGGGCGGTTAGCTCCTACGAGCAGTACTTC	CAWSVGAVSSYEQYF
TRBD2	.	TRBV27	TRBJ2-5	TGTGCCAGCAGTCAACAAGTAGCGGGAGTACAAGAGACCCAGTACTTC	CASSQQVAGVQETQYF
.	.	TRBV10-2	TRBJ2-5	TGCGCCAGCAGTCCGACAGGTGCTACGGAGACCCAGTACTTC	CASSPTGATETQYF
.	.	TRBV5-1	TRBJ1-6	TGCGCCAGCAGCTTGGAAAATGGGCCAGGGGTTGGATCACCCCTCCACTTT	CASSLENGPGVGSPLHF
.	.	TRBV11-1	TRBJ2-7	TGTGCCAGCACCCCCGGTGTAGGGGGCTACGAGCAGTACTTC	CASTPGVGGYEQYF
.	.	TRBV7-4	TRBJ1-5	TGTGCCAGCAGCGAAGGCCCTTGGACAGGCAATCAGCCCCAGCATTTT	CASSEGPWTGNQPQHF
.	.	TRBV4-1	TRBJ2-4	TGCGCCAGCAGCCAATTAGGCCAGGGAGGCAAAAACATTCAGTACTTC	CASSQLGQGGKNIQYF
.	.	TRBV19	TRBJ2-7	TGTGCCAGTAGTATGGCCGGTCTCCAGGGATCGTCGTACTTC	CASSMAGLQGSSYF
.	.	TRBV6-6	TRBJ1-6	TGTGCCAGCAGTCCTCTGGGGCAGGGGAATTCACCCCTCCACTTT	CASSPLGQGNSPLHF
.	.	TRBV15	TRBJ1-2	TGTGCCACCAGCAGAGTCCGGGGGGAGTCCTATGGCTACACCTTC	CATSRVRGESYGYTF
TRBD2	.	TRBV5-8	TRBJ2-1	TGTGCCAGCAGCTTTAGCGGGAGCGTGGGCAATGAGCAGTTCTTC	CASSFSGSVGNEQFF
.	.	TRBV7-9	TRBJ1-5	TGTGCCAGCGCTGCAGACCTAAATCAGCCCCAGCATTTT	CASAADLNQPQHF
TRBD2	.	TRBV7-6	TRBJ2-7	TGTGCCAGCAGCTTAGCTGGTAGCGGGGGGCCCTACGAGCAGTACTTC	CASSLAGSGGPYEQYF
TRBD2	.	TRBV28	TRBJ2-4	TGTGCCAGCAGTAGCGGGGGGGCCGTCAAAAACATTCAGTACTTC	CASSSGGAVKNIQYF
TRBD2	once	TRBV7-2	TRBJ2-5	TGTGCCAGCAGCTTAGCGCGCGCGGGAGGAAACGGGACCCAGTACTTC	CASSLARAGGNGTQYF
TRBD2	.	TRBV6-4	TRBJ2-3	TGTGCCAGCAGCGCGTCGGTCGGGAGGCCCACAGATACGCAGTATTTT	CASSASVGRPTDTQYF
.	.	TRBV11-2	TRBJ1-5	TGTGCCAGCAGCTCGCATAGCAATCAGCCCCAGCATTTT	CASSSHSNQPQHF
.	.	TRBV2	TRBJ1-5	TGTGCCAGCAGGTACAGCGAACATAGCAATCAGCCCCAGCATTTT	CASRYSEHSNQPQHF
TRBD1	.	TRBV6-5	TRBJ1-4	TGTGCCAGCAACATGGGACAGCCTAATGAAAAACTGTTTTTT	CASNMGQPNEKLFF
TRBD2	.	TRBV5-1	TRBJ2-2	TGCGCCAGCAGCTTGGATGCGGGGGGTCCCACCGGGGAGCTGTTTTTT	CASSLDAGGPTGELFF
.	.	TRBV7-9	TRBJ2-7	TGTGCCAGCAGTCGTACCTACGAGCAGTACTTC	CASSRTYEQYF
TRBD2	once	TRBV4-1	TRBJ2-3	TGCGCCAGCAGTCGAAAGCGGGATACTAGCACAGATACGCAGTATTTT	CASSRKRDTSTDTQYF
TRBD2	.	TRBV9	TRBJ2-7	TGTGCCAGCAGCGAGAGACTAGCGGGGTACGAGCAGTACTTC	CASSERLAGYEQYF
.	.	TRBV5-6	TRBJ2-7	TGTGCCAGCAGCTTTCACGTTATGAGCTCCTACGAGCAGTACTTC	CASSFHVMSSYEQYF
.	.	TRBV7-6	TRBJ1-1	TGTGCCAGCAGATCGGGACAGAACACTGAAGCTTTCTTT	CASRSGQNTEAFF
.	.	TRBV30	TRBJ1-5	TGTGCCTGGAGTGACAGACCGGAGCAGCCCCAGCATTTT	CAWSDRPEQPQHF
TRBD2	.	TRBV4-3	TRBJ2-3	TGCGCCAGCAGCCAAGATAGGACTAGCGGGAACCTCGATACGCAGTATTTT	CASSQDRTSGNLDTQYF
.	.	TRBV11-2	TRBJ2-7	TGTGCCAGCAGCTTAGATTTTGCGGGGGCCTTCTCCTACGAGCAGTACTTC	CASSLDFAGAFSYEQYF
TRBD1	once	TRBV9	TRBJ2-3	TGTGCCAGCAGCGCCCTGGGGGGACAGGTCACAGATACGCAGTATTTT	CASSALGGQVTDTQYF
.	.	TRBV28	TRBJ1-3	TGTGCCACCCTGGGGGGGGCCAGAAACACCATATATTTT	CATLGGARNTIYF
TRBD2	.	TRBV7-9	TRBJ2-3	TGTGCCAGCAGCTTAGTCGGGACTAGCGGGGTAATAGATACGCAGTATTTT	CASSLVGTSGVIDTQYF
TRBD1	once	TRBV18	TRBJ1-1	TGTGCCAGCTCACTTGGACCAGGGGGCACTGAAGCTTTCTTT	CASSLGPGGTEAFF